This TCR beta chain was captured in a study of T cells in localized non-small cell lung cancer. The length of the CDR3 is 13 residues. The germline V gene has CDR1 SNHLY and CDR2 FYNNEI. Trimming removed 6 bases from V and 2 bases from J; junction bases left unmatched: 2. The table came from immunoSEQ multiplex PCR; TCRdb's copy has only in-frame clones and leaves some out. In the table there are more than 10,000 clones, 86% of which are singletons. Here the sequenced sample was peripheral blood, taken before any cancer treatment. The clonotype was recovered from a male donor older than 55 with stage III lung adenocarcinoma. The chain couples TRBV2 to TRBJ1-2; 8 bases are shared with TRBD1. The CDR3 nucleotides read TGTGCCAGCAGGCGACAGGGGAACTATGGCTACACCTTC. It specifies CASRRQGNYGYTF.